This T cell receptor beta chain was identified in a study of CD8 T cells in Susac syndrome. CDR1 is SGHRS and CDR2 is YFSETQ in the germline V gene. The CDR3 totals 15 residues. After removal of 7 bases from V and 0 bases from J, the junction contained 7 bases not matched to a gene. Random hexamers served to reverse transcribe roughly 0.45 to 1 ug RNA. By means of immunoSEQ multiplex PCR, TCR beta CDR3 spanning 54 Vbeta and 13 Jbeta underwent amplification. TCRdb independently ran MiXCR on the immunoSEQ multiplex PCR reads; one entry per CDR3 protein. This sample has about 150,000 distinct CDR3 sequences, with about 94% found just once. Blood CD8+ and CD4+ T cells underwent high-throughput TCR beta sequencing. Bulk CD8+ and CD4+ cells came from magnetic negative isolation; CD8+ TEMRA by FACS.

Sequencing was done on a sample of CD8+ T cells from PBMCs. This receptor was identified in a human donor with multiple sclerosis. The rearrangement uses TRBV5-1 and TRBJ2-1; 7 bases align to TRBD2. The DNA for the CDR3 is TGCGCCAGCTCTCTAGCGGAGAGCTCCTACAATGAGCAGTTCTTC. Translation: CASSLAESSYNEQFF.